This record covers a single T cell receptor (beta chain). Its antigen target is currently unknown. No clone much larger than this one lies a single base away; base qualities are absent. Participants in the prospective study were enrolled through a virtual design, were aged roughly 18 to 100 years, and lived in under 25 United States geographic areas. In the prospective study, cohorts were assigned on the basis of participant-reported clinical history obtained from a screening survey and a study questionnaire. For ImmuneRACE Cohort 3, a participant was defined as recovered based on two consecutive negative NP/OP PCR tests, clearance by a healthcare professional, or resolution of symptoms. In the prospective study, whole blood, serum and a nasopharyngeal or oropharyngeal swab were collected from each participant by mobile phlebotomists. Additional blood draws and questionnaires over an approximately 2-month period could optionally be provided by prospective study participants. Prospective study blood samples were shipped either frozen or at room temperature before DNA extraction.

These data belong to a study of blood T cell repertoires in COVID-19 (dated by TCRdb to the early 2020s). Broadly, across the study: The collaborator samples originated in the United States, Italy and Spain and spanned the acute and convalescent phases of COVID-19. The material from the prospective study consisted of cDNA or gDNA derived from T cells, B-cell-depleted T cells, or PBMCs. The dataset comprised deeply sampled blood TCRbeta repertoires from subjects exposed to, actively infected with, or recovered from COVID-19. The repertoires were released in a freely available public database meant as a resource for research on the immune response to SARS-CoV-2. The samples were drawn from two sources: the first 160 participants of the ongoing ImmuneRACE study, and 1,200 or so subjects contributed by 6 global collaborators. Sample metadata almost always included a de-identified subject ID, COVID-19 status, age in years and sex. Where available, HLA class I and class II types were obtained from metadata supplied by the sample provider rather than from assay-based typing. Here is what the overall study found, with its caveats: How much clinical and demographic metadata was included differed by source and by participant, and the metadata was provided uncurated.

The germline V gene specifies SGDLS as CDR1 and YYNGEE as CDR2. Trimmed from V: 0 bases; trimmed from J: 6 bases; junction bases lacking a gene match: 8. The CDR3 contains 15 residues, cysteine and phenylalanine counted. Only CDR3 DNA remains: 45 bases, in frame from the first base. TCRbeta CDR3 regions were amplified from genomic DNA by means of the immunoSEQ Assay, a bias-controlled multiplex PCR. The published analysis was carried out like this. The number of nucleated cells in each sample was estimated by amplification of reference gene primers within the assay. To quantify the absolute abundance of each unique TCRbeta CDR3 rearrangement, sequence reads were collapsed and filtered. For each sample, productive Simpson clonality was calculated as the square root of Simpson's diversity index across productive rearrangements. TCRdb carries this immuneACCESS record with in-frame sequences only. Its versions omit some clonotypes, under half of them owing to an unresolved V gene in the studies checked, with the rest unexplained. That table is the source of V, J and clone size, and D and trimming were worked out from the DNA. The sample has almost 400,000 clones on record, roughly 89% of them singletons. The ten top clones hold about 1.8% of the sample.

What was sequenced was PBMCs or T cells enriched from blood (not recorded which). The V and J genes are TRBV9 and TRBJ2-7, with 8 bases matching TRBD1. This receptor was identified in a woman in her twenties or thirties who had recovered from COVID-19. The DNA sequence reads TGTGCCAGCAGCGTAGTCGAGACAGGGGTCGCCGAGCAGTACTTC. Translated, this is CASSVVETGVAEQYF.